The following is a TCR beta chain sequence with its context. Its antigen is as yet unknown. Relative to the germline gene, one junction end is altered; a read error may explain this. Amplified TCR beta CDR3 regions derived from RNA transcripts. During a first-round RT-PCR of the TCR CDR3, the HTBI primer set was used. In TCRdb, the multiplex PCR reads were re-called with MiXCR into one record per CDR3 protein. The data hold 300,000 to 450,000 distinct CDR3 sequences, with roughly an eighth observed a single time. These data originate in a study of T cells in Graves' hyperthyroidism and ophthalmopathy. Study conclusions and caveats: Most expanded thyroid clonotypes above 0.001 recurred in blood.

Disease duration under 2 months; hyperthyroidism patients were aged 18 to 65. Pregnant or lactating patients were excluded, as were those with uncontrolled infection or other autoimmune disease. PBMCs were collected from an approximately 9.2 ml volume of fresh peripheral blood. Sequencing was performed on blood. The receptor's source is a woman aged 18-30 years with Graves' hyperthyroidism.

The CDR3 DNA reads TGTGCCAGCAGCCCAGCGACAGGGTCGAACTATGGCTGCACCTTC. Its translation is CASSPATGSNYGCTF. The chain employs TRBV7-9 and TRBJ1-2; 7 bases are a match to TRBD1. The CDR3 sequence is 15 residues long. Germline CDR1 reads SEHNR; CDR2 reads FQNEAQ (reference sequence).